This section outlines one T cell receptor beta chain sequence together with its context. Its antigen remains undetermined. One base away there is no much larger clone; base qualities are not given. The CDR3, from cysteine to phenylalanine, totals 16 residues. The entry retains the CDR3 DNA only, 48 bases that are in frame from base 1. V and J are trimmed by 10 bases and 0 bases, and the gene matches miss 13 bases of the junction. According to the germline V gene (reference sequence), CDR1 reads SGHNT and CDR2 reads YYREEE. Patients with a history of autoimmune disease or receiving systemic immunosuppression were excluded from the trial. Peripheral blood for TCR sequencing was collected from all dose cohorts at baseline, on cycle 4 day 1, and on cycle 7 day 1. The samples were drawn from a first-in-human, open-label, multicenter phase I dose-escalation trial of ivuxolimab. Adults with locally advanced or metastatic head and neck squamous cell, hepatocellular, melanoma or renal cell carcinoma were enrolled in the trial. Before TCR sequencing, CD4+ T cells and CD8+ T cells from peripheral blood were sorted into separate populations.

This entry is derived from a study of OX40 agonist ivuxolimab in advanced cancers. Regarding the complete study: The costimulatory receptor OX40 (CD134) was targeted by ivuxolimab, a fully human IgG2 agonistic monoclonal antibody. The dose-escalation cohort was about 87% male with a mean age of approximately 60 years, ranging from 23 to 79. Partial responses were achieved by three dose-escalation patients, of whom one had hepatocellular carcinoma and two had cutaneous melanoma. The paper reports the monotherapy dose-escalation portion (N = 52 patients) of the phase I ivuxolimab trial. Intravenous ivuxolimab was administered to patients every 2 weeks at six dose levels: 0.01, 0.1, 0.3, 1.5, 3 and 10 mg/kg. Prior anti-PD-1, anti-PD-L1 or anti-CTLA-4 therapy was permitted, and checkpoint inhibitors had been received by roughly 42% of dose-escalation patients. Among the roughly 50 dose-escalation patients, around 20 had hepatocellular carcinoma, roughly 15 melanoma, 9 renal cell carcinoma and 9 head and neck cancer. The purpose of peripheral TCRbeta sequencing was to test whether ivuxolimab changed TCR sequence diversity and led to clonal T-cell expansion.

General study outcomes and caveats: After ivuxolimab, more expanded clones were found on average in CD8+ T cells than in CD4+ T cells. Low levels of normalized T-cell clonal expansion were also shown by some nonresponding patients. Clonal expansion of both CD4+ and CD8+ blood T cells was observed from baseline to week 6 at doses 0.1 to 3.0 mg/kg. In the 0.1-3.0 mg/kg groups, partial responders were among the patients with the lowest normalized peripheral clonal expansion, particularly in CD8+ T cells. The antigen specificity of the peripheral T cells that underwent clonal expansion was not determined.

For sequencing of the TCRbeta CDR3 region, genomic DNA was extracted from the sorted cells. The immunoSEQ Assay was used to sequence the TCRbeta CDR3 regions. TCRdb limited this immuneACCESS table to in-frame rearrangements with V and J called. A share of clones is missing; checked studies link under half to unresolved V genes, and the rest is unexplained. Counted in this sample were roughly 41,000 clones; about 89% of them appeared once. The ten largest clones capture about 13% of the sample. The specimen comprised CD4+ or CD8+ T cells sorted from blood, sampled in a trial of the OX40 agonist ivuxolimab. The sequence came from an adult with an advanced solid tumor such as melanoma, head and neck, liver or kidney cancer. This sequence uses TRBV5-4 and TRBJ2-1, with 7 middle bases fitting TRBD2. The bases read TGTGCCCAGAAGGGCAGTGGGGGGGACTCCTACAATGAGCAGTTCTTC. Protein translation: CAQKGSGGDSYNEQFF.